This TCR beta chain originates from a study of T cell responses to AZD1222 COVID-19 vaccine. Study-wide results and caveats: Targets within unmutated variant regions were reportedly found for nearly half of spike-specific TCRs. When two AZD1222 doses had been given, Spike-specific TCR breadth and depth rose.

The CDR3 consists of 14 residues. Germline V gives CDR1 SGHNT, CDR2 YYREEE (reference sequence). V lost 2 bases and J 3 bases, leaving 11 bases between the germline ends. This clone has only one observation. No antigen is known for it. Libraries were prepared by immunoSEQ multiplex PCR; TCRdb keeps only in-frame clonotypes and omits some of them. The sample has roughly 170,000 clones, approximately 93% seen once. The sample was peripheral blood, taken on day 0 of AZD1222 vaccination. J is TRBJ1-1 and V is TRBV5-4; no definite D call. The source of this sequence is an adult in good health. The CDR3 loop reads CASSLPESDTEAFF. The CDR3 nucleotides read TGTGCCAGCAGCTTACCCGAATCCGACACTGAAGCTTTCTTT.